This note documents a single TCR beta chain sequence. This sample is drawn from a study of blood T cell repertoires in COVID-19. At the level of the study: The United States, Italy and Spain provided the acute and convalescent COVID-19 samples. Nucleic acid was either cDNA or gDNA, and it came from T cells, B-cell-depleted T cells, or PBMCs.

V lost 2 bases and J lost 6, with 13 bases in between. The CDR3 totals 14 residues. The germline gives CDR1 SGHAT, CDR2 FQNNGV. In the original workflow: Amplified reference gene primers provided the basis for estimating nucleated cell counts. Measured with immunoSEQ multiplex PCR; TCRdb has only the in-frame clones, and not every one. The V and J calls and clone size were taken over from that table, and D and trimming were inferred from the DNA. The sample carries about 120,000 clones, 65% to 90% recorded once. This TCR came from an elderly man with acute or convalescent COVID-19. This chain links TRBV11-2 with TRBJ1-1, with unresolved D. The sequenced sample was peripheral blood. The CDR3 DNA reads as TGTGCCAGCAGCTTACGAAGGTCGAGGCCTGAAGCTTTCTTT. Translating it yields CASSLRRSRPEAFF.